This passage covers 30 T cell receptor beta chains from one sample sequenced in a study of T cell repertoires in cytomegalovirus infection. TCRdb re-called the reads with MiXCR, one entry per CDR3 protein. The data show approximately 990,000 distinct CDR3 sequences, around 32% seen once. For these receptors, no antigen is known. Sequencing was performed on cultured CD8+ T cells from PBMCs, taken from culture after CMV antigen stimulation. Source of these receptors: a human donor in good health (CMV status not recorded). Some clones in this sample may be carry-over from other donors' samples.

The J gene is TRBJ2-7, the V gene TRBV25-1; D gene uncertain. Germline loops: CDR1 MGHDK, CDR2 SYGVNS. Trimming shortened V by 1 base and J by 2 bases, and 9 bases separated the two germline ends. The CDR3 length is 14 residues. For the CDR3, the DNA is TGTGCCAGCAGTGAATTTGAGACAACCTACGAGCAGTACTTC. This translates into CASSEFETTYEQYF.

In this sample, this clonotype turned up a few times. The J gene is TRBJ2-1, the V gene TRBV20-1, with 10 bases matching TRBD2. Germline lookup yields CDR1 DFQATT and CDR2 SNEGSKA (reference sequence). The J segment lost 3 bases and the V segment lost 0 bases, leaving 11 bases of the junction unmatched. CDR3 length: 18 amino acids. DNA of the CDR3: TGCAGTGCTAGAGATCGATCGAGCGGGGGGGCCGACTACAATGAGCAGTTCTTC. Translation: CSARDRSSGGADYNEQFF.

The chain uses TRBV27 and TRBJ2-5; 8 bases agree with TRBD1. Germline CDR1 MNHEY, CDR2 SMNVEV (reference sequence). J was trimmed by 5 bases and V by 8 bases; bases with no gene match: 16. The CDR3 loop spans 16 amino acids. In DNA form, the CDR3 reads TGTGCCAGCTACCTTAGGGCAGGGGGCTCGGATGAGACCCAGTACTTC. Translation gives CASYLRAGGSDETQYF.

The chain joins TRBV2 to TRBJ2-3; 9 nucleotides agree with TRBD2. This CDR3 contains 15 residues. Germline values: CDR1 SNHLY, CDR2 FYNNEI. After removal of 6 bases from V and 4 bases from J, the junction contained 8 bases not matched to a gene. The CDR3 DNA follows: TGTGCCAGCAGCGGACTAGCGTCGGGGGCAGATACGCAGTATTTT. Protein product: CASSGLASGADTQYF.

As for this clonotype: The germline gene is not matched at one end of the junction; a read error may be the cause. The CDR3 loop reads CASLKLGFGSTF. CDR3 bases: TGTGCCAGCCTCAAGCTTGGGTTTGGCTCCACCTTC. This rearrangement joins TRBV7-9 to TRBJ1-2, with D unclear. In germline, CDR1 is SEHNR, CDR2 FQNEAQ (reference sequence). The CDR3 extends over 12 amino acids.

Here the CDR3 reads CASSVGLAGAEQYV. CDR3 DNA: TGTGCCAGCAGTGTGGGACTAGCGGGGGCCGAGCAGTACGTC. The chain employs TRBV6-5 and TRBJ2-7; 14 bases line up with TRBD2. J was trimmed by 6 bases and V by 5 bases; bases with no gene match: 3. Germline loops: CDR1 MNHEY, CDR2 SVGAGI. The length of the CDR3 is 14 residues.

The rearrangement uses TRBV28 and TRBJ2-3; TRBD1 matches at 8 bases. The CDR3 spans 14 residues. CDR1 and CDR2 from the germline V gene are MDHEN and SYDVKM. Trimming removed 6 bases from V and 6 bases from J; junction bases left unmatched: 8. The CDR3 here is CASRADRAGDTQYF. The CDR3 nucleotides are TGTGCCAGCAGAGCGGACAGGGCTGGGGATACGCAGTATTTT. The variable domain in full, completed from reference TRBV28 and TRBJ2-3, reads DVKVTQSSRYLVKRTGEKVFLECVQDMDHENMFWYRQDPGLGLRLIYFSYDVKMKEKGDIPEGYSVSREKKERFSLILESASTNQTSMYLCASRADRAGDTQYFGPGTRLTVL.

The J gene is TRBJ2-2, the V gene TRBV4-3; D is undetermined. This CDR3 has 15 residues. Trimming cost V 4 bases and J 0 bases, with 9 bases left between them. Germline V lookup: CDR1 LGHNA, CDR2 YSLEER. The CDR3 region is CASSLDTTNTGELFF. CDR3 in DNA: TGCGCCAGCAGCCTTGATACAACGAACACCGGGGAGCTGTTTTTT.

This clonotype appeared many times. This rearrangement joins TRBV7-6 to TRBJ1-2, with D maybe TRBD1 (6 bases). V lost 5 bases, J lost 3 bases, and 16 bases lay in between. Germline CDR1 SGHVS, CDR2 FNYEAQ. The CDR3 loop spans 15 amino acids. The CDR3 here is CASSKGGGLDYGYTF. In DNA, the CDR3 is TGTGCCAGCAGCAAAGGGGGGGGGTTGGACTATGGCTACACCTTC.

The chain carries TRBV7-9 and TRBJ2-6; D unclear. Germline lookup yields CDR1 SEHNR and CDR2 FQNEAQ (reference sequence). V lost 6 bases to trimming and J lost 0 bases, with 21 bases between them. This CDR3 comprises 19 residues. CDR3 loop: CASSPLSRQESSGANVLTF. The CDR3 bases are TGTGCCAGCAGTCCCCTTAGCCGGCAGGAGAGCTCTGGGGCCAACGTCCTGACTTTC. The complete variable domain, with remaining parts taken from reference TRBV7-9 and TRBJ2-6, reads DTGVSQNPRHKITKRGQNVTFRCDPISEHNRLYWYRQTLGQGPEFLTYFQNEAQLEKSRLLSDRFSAERPKGSFSTLEIQRTEQGDSAMYLCASSPLSRQESSGANVLTFGAGSRLTVL.

The DNA for the CDR3 is TGTGCTAGTGGTTTTAGTACGGACAAGTTAAACTATGGCTACACCTTC. This sequence encodes CASGFSTDKLNYGYTF. The chain carries TRBV12-5 and TRBJ1-2, with D tentatively TRBD1 (5 bases). This CDR3 contains 16 residues. V lost 3 bases and J lost 2, with 16 bases in between. CDR1 is LGHNT, CDR2 FRNRAP, per germline. The full variable domain, in which reference TRBV12-5 and TRBJ1-2 provide the parts outside the CDR3, is DARVTQTPRHKVTEMGQEVTMRCQPILGHNTVFWYRQTMMQGLELLAYFRNRAPLDDSGMPKDRFSAEMPDATLATLKIQPSEPRDSAVYFCASGFSTDKLNYGYTFGSGTRLTVV.

This clonotype was detected many times. The chain is built from TRBV19 and TRBJ1-1; 8 bases are a match to TRBD1. Trimming cost V 7 bases and J 3 bases; bases outside gene matches: 7. From germline, CDR1 is LNHDA and CDR2 SQIVND (reference sequence). The CDR3 has 14 amino acids. CDR3 sequence: CASIWTGWYTEAFF. The CDR3 coding sequence is TGTGCCAGTATTTGGACAGGGTGGTACACTGAAGCTTTCTTT.

The rearrangement uses TRBV5-6 and TRBJ2-7; D is possibly TRBD1 or TRBD2 (5 bases each). There are 15 residues in the CDR3. CDR1 and CDR2 (germline): SGHDT, YYEEEE. The ends were cut back, 4 bases at V and 0 bases at J, with 14 bases in the middle. CDR3 coding DNA: TGTGCCAGCAGCCTGAGGGTCGACAGCTCCTACGAGCAGTACGTC. It translates to CASSLRVDSSYEQYV.

This clonotype was counted only a few times. V gene TRBV7-3 combines with J gene TRBJ2-3; D is perhaps TRBD1 (6 bases). Germline lookup yields CDR1 SGHTA and CDR2 FQGTGA. Trimming stripped 1 base from V and 3 bases from J, with 11 bases between. The length of the CDR3 is 15 residues. The CDR3 sequence: CASSLIGGVTDTQYF. In DNA, the CDR3 is TGTGCCAGCAGCTTAATTGGGGGCGTAACAGATACGCAGTATTTT.

In this sample, this clonotype turned up many times. V and J are TRBV7-2 and TRBJ1-6; 9 nucleotides align to TRBD1. The CDR3 extends over 15 amino acids. V lost 3 bases and J lost 5; bases outside the gene matches: 2. Germline CDR1 is SGHTA and CDR2 is FQGNSA. CDR3 region: CASSFTGGDNSPLHF. The CDR3 DNA is TGTGCCAGCAGCTTCACAGGGGGCGATAATTCACCCCTCCACTTT.

The chain is built from TRBV13 and TRBJ2-3; D perhaps matches TRBD1 (5 bases). The CDR3 is 15 residues long. Germline assignment: CDR1 PRHDT and CDR2 FYEKMQ (reference sequence). The ends were cut back, 5 bases at V and 0 bases at J, with 12 bases in the middle. The CDR3 DNA follows: TGTGCCAGCAGCGAATGGACACGGAGCACAGATACGCAGTATTTT. Translated, it gives CASSEWTRSTDTQYF.

J is TRBJ2-2 and V is TRBV6-4; no definite D call. This CDR3 comprises 16 residues. CDR1 is MRHNA, CDR2 SNTAGT, per germline. Trimming left V 2 bases short and J 1 base short, with 11 bases between. CDR3 loop: CASSDLPSGNTGELFF. The CDR3 DNA is TGTGCCAGCAGTGACCTTCCTTCGGGGAACACCGGGGAGCTGTTTTTT.

This clonotype has only a few counts. This sequence joins TRBV14 and TRBJ2-1, with 13 positions matching TRBD2. Looked up from germline, CDR1 is SGHDN and CDR2 is FVKESK. The junction had 8 bases not matched to a gene; V was cut back by 4 bases and J by 8 bases. The CDR3 contains 16 residues. Written as DNA, the CDR3 is TGTGCCAGCAGCCCGTCGACTAGCGGGGGGCCCTATGAGCAGTTCTTC. Its protein product is CASSPSTSGGPYEQFF. Combining the CDR3 with reference TRBV14 and TRBJ2-1 gives the whole variable domain EAGVTQFPSHSVIEKGQTVTLRCDPISGHDNLYWYRRVMGKEIKFLLHFVKESKQDESGMPNNRFLAERTGGTYSTLKVQPAELEDSGVYFCASSPSTSGGPYEQFFGPGTRLTVL.

This chain uses TRBV5-6 with TRBJ2-5, with TRBD1 identical over 9 bases. Trimming cost V 3 bases and J 2 bases; bases outside gene matches: 8. Germline values: CDR1 SGHDT, CDR2 YYEEEE. The CDR3 spans 16 residues. The CDR3 sequence is CASSYGTGRGQETQYF. The CDR3 DNA reads TGTGCCAGCAGCTACGGGACAGGGAGGGGGCAAGAGACCCAGTACTTC.

V usage is TRBV7-9 and J usage is TRBJ1-1; tentatively, D is TRBD1 (6 bases). Germline values: CDR1 SEHNR, CDR2 FQNEAQ (reference sequence). Trimming cost V 1 base and J 2 bases, with 17 bases left between them. The CDR3 covers 17 residues. The CDR3 reads CASSLEFLGQLNTEAFF. The DNA for the CDR3 is TGTGCCAGCAGCTTAGAGTTCCTGGGACAATTAAACACTGAAGCTTTCTTT.

This clonotype came up once. The chain employs TRBV19 and TRBJ2-5; TRBD2 might be the D (5 bases). This CDR3 is built from 16 residues. The germline V gene has CDR1 LNHDA and CDR2 SQIVND (reference sequence). V lost 3 bases, J lost 0 bases, and 14 bases lay in between. The CDR3 region has the DNA TGTGCCAGTAGTATTAGGAGTTTAGCGTACCAAGAGACCCAGTACTTC. Encoded protein: CASSIRSLAYQETQYF.

The chain couples TRBV7-6 to TRBJ2-7; possibly TRBD2 for D (5 bases). Germline V CDR1 and CDR2: SGHVS, FNYEAQ. This CDR3 region has 17 residues. The CDR3 bases are TGTGCTAGCAGCTCCGGAGTGAGTTTGGGGAGCTCCTACGAGCAGTACGTC. Protein product: CASSSGVSLGSSYEQYV.

V gene TRBV6-4 combines with J gene TRBJ2-3; TRBD2 aligns across 9 bases. This CDR3 spans 14 amino acids. Germline V CDR1 and CDR2: MRHNA, SNTAGT. Trimming cost V 6 bases and J 3 bases; bases outside gene matches: 4. The CDR3 spells CASSALAGTDTQYF. The CDR3 region has the DNA TGTGCCAGCAGCGCCCTAGCGGGGACAGATACGCAGTATTTT.

This clonotype was detected ten times or more. The rearrangement links TRBV6-6 to TRBJ1-1, with a weak D call TRBD1 (6 bases). Germline values: CDR1 MNHNY, CDR2 SVGAGI (reference sequence). Deletions cut 6 bases from V and 10 bases from J, with 24 bases between. The CDR3 contains 15 residues. The CDR3 DNA is TGTGCCAGCAGCCCGGGGGAGGCTCCAGTCAGGGGAGCTTTCTTT. Residues: CASSPGEAPVRGAFF.

The chain employs TRBV7-6 and TRBJ2-4; 10 bases agree with TRBD1. The CDR3 spans 16 residues. The V gene's germline CDR1 is SGHVS and CDR2 FNYEAQ. V lost 5 bases, J lost 2 bases, and 6 bases stayed unmatched. The CDR3: CASSPRQGATKNIQYF. The CDR3 DNA sequence: TGTGCCAGCAGCCCACGACAGGGGGCAACCAAAAACATTCAGTACTTC.

V and J are TRBV27 and TRBJ1-2, with D tentatively TRBD1 (6 bases). This CDR3 contains 14 residues. V was cut by 5 bases and J by 5 bases, with 15 bases left in between. Germline CDR1 and CDR2: MNHEY and SMNVEV (reference sequence). CDR3 bases: TGTGCCAGCAGTCTCGGACAGCCGTTATATGGCTACACCTTC. This translates into CASSLGQPLYGYTF.

A remark on this clonotype: A much larger clone differs by one base, so this may be a read error. The V call is TRBV2, the J call TRBJ2-6, with 8 positions matching TRBD1. The germline V gene has CDR1 SNHLY and CDR2 FYNNEI. This CDR3 contains 17 residues. With 6 bases clipped from V and 0 bases from J, the junction kept 7 bases outside the gene matches. CDR3 amino acids: CASRDRDPLSGANVLTF. DNA of the CDR3: TGTGCCAGCAGGGACAGGGACCCTCTCTCTGGGGCCAACGTCCTGACTTTC.

The V call is TRBV24-1, the J call TRBJ2-3, with TRBD2 matching 7 bases. Unmatched junction bases numbered 5, after V lost 9 bases and J lost 0 bases. This CDR3 spans 14 amino acids. CDR1 and CDR2 (germline): KGHDR, SFDVKD. The CDR3 spells CATGGVSSTDTQYF. CDR3 sequence (DNA): TGTGCCACCGGGGGGGTATCTAGCACAGATACGCAGTATTTT.

Only one count was recorded for this clonotype. V is TRBV18 and J is TRBJ1-1; TRBD1 matches at 7 bases. V gave up 6 bases and J gave up 5 bases; unmatched junction bases: 21. Germline CDR1 and CDR2: KGHSH and LQKENI. CDR3 length equals 18 residues. This chain's CDR3 is CASSLHGQGGYLLTEAFF. CDR3 coding DNA: TGTGCCAGCTCCCTCCACGGCCAGGGGGGGTATTTATTGACTGAAGCTTTCTTT.

The chain is built from TRBV2 and TRBJ1-1, with D possibly being TRBD1 (6 bases). The ends were cut back, 5 bases at V and 1 base at J, with 14 bases in the middle. Germline CDR1 and CDR2: SNHLY and FYNNEI. CDR3 length: 15 amino acids. In DNA form, the CDR3 reads TGTGCCAGCAGTACCAGACAGGACACGAACACTGAAGCTTTCTTT. Protein product: CASSTRQDTNTEAFF.